The clone carrying this T cell receptor (beta chain) turned up a few times. Its specificity is unknown. This sample stems from a study of T-cell reconstitution after alpha-beta-depleted transplantation in children. Overall study results and limits: As was reported, about two months after transplant, alpha-beta T cells came from several hundred expanded graft clones.

The ends lost 2 bases at V and 4 bases at J; junction bases unmatched: 7. This CDR3 has 15 amino acids. Germline CDR1 reads MNHNS; CDR2 reads SASEGT. Preparing the TCRbeta library involved the use of unique molecular identifiers. TCRdb passed the PCR reads through MiXCR, listing each CDR3 protein once. The table includes 350,000 to 500,000 distinct CDR3 sequences, over 40% detected once. This clonotype was obtained from a girl aged 2 to 9 with aplastic anemia, due to receive a stem cell transplant. The chain has TRBV6-1 and TRBJ2-7, with TRBD2 matching over 8 bases. The sequencing here drew on PBMCs, taken before TCRalphabeta/CD19-depleted stem cell transplant. The DNA of the CDR3 is TGTGCCAGCAGTGAAACTTCACTAGCGGTTTACGAGCAGTACTTC. Its protein is CASSETSLAVYEQYF.